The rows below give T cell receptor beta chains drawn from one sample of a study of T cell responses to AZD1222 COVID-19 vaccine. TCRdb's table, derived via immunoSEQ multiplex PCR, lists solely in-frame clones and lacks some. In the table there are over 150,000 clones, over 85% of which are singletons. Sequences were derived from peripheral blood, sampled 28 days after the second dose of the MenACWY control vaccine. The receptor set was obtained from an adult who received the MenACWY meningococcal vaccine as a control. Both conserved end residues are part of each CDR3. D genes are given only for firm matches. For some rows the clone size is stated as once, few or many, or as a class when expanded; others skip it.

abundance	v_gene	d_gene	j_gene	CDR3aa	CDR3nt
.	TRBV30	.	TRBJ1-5	CAWSVDLGQPQHF	TGTGCCTGGAGTGTGGACTTGGGACAGCCCCAGCATTTT
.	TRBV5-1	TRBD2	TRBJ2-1	CASKGLGGGNEQFF	TGCGCCAGCAAGGGGCTAGGCGGGGGCAATGAGCAGTTCTTC
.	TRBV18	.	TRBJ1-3	CASSPPRGFSGNTIYF	TGTGCCAGCTCACCACCCCGAGGGTTCTCTGGAAACACCATATATTTT
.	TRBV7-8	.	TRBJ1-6	CASSLGASSPLHF	TGTGCCAGCAGCTTAGGGGCTAGTTCACCCCTCCACTTT
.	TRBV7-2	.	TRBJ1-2	CASSLERAASYGYTF	TGTGCCAGCAGCTTAGAGCGGGCAGCTAGCTATGGCTACACCTTC
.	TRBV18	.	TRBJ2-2	CASSPQGMNTGELFF	TGTGCCAGCTCACCTCAGGGTATGAACACCGGGGAGCTGTTTTTT
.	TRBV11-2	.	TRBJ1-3	CASSRITSGNTIYF	TGTGCCAGCAGCCGGATAACCTCTGGAAACACCATATATTTT
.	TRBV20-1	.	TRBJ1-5	CSAPLGQPQHF	TGCAGTGCTCCTTTGGGTCAGCCCCAGCATTTT
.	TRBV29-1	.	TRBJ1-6	CSVSGARNSPLHF	TGCAGCGTATCAGGGGCACGTAATTCACCCCTCCACTTT
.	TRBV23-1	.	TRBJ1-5	CAGRDRQSNQPQHF	TGCGCTGGAAGAGATAGGCAGAGCAATCAGCCCCAGCATTTT
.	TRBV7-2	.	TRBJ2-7	CASSSRVRYEQYF	TGTGCCAGCAGTTCACGGGTTCGCTACGAGCAGTACTTC
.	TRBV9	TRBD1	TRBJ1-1	CASSVEGQGGYTEAFF	TGTGCCAGCAGCGTAGAGGGACAGGGTGGTTACACTGAAGCTTTCTTT
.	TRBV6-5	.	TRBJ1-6	CATREFSSYNSPLHF	TGTGCCACCAGGGAGTTTAGCTCCTATAATTCACCCCTCCACTTT
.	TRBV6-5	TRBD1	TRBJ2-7	CASIRGTSSYEQYF	TGTGCCAGCATCAGGGGGACATCCTCCTACGAGCAGTACTTC
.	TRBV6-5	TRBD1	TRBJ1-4	CASSYGGTGGEKLFF	TGTGCCAGCAGTTACGGGGGAACAGGGGGCGAAAAACTGTTTTTT
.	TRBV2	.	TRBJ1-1	CASSDPGRARGTEAFF	TGTGCCAGCAGTGACCCAGGGAGGGCTCGGGGCACTGAAGCTTTCTTT
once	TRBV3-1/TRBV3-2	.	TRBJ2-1	CASSRTLAEHEQFF	TGTGCCAGCAGCCGAACGCTGGCGGAGCATGAGCAGTTCTTC
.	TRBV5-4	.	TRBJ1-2	CASSRQQPTAVVYGYTF	TGTGCCAGCAGCAGACAGCAACCAACGGCAGTAGTTTACGGCTACACCTTC
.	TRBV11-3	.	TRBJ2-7	CASSNLDHEQYF	TGTGCCAGCAGCAACTTAGATCACGAGCAGTACTTC
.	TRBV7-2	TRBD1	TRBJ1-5	CASSLEPGGDQPQHF	TGTGCCAGCAGCTTAGAGCCAGGGGGGGATCAGCCCCAGCATTTT
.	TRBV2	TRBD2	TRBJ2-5	CASRGLAGRETQYF	TGTGCCAGCAGGGGACTAGCGGGGCGAGAGACCCAGTACTTC
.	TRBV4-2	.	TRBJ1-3	CASSQDPRRSGNTIYF	TGTGCCAGCAGCCAAGATCCGCGGCGCTCTGGAAACACCATATATTTT
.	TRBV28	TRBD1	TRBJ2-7	CASRRQGPSSYEQYF	TGTGCCAGCAGGCGACAGGGGCCCAGCTCCTACGAGCAGTACTTC
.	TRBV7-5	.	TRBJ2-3	CVRSPGGDTQYF	TGTGTCAGAAGCCCAGGCGGAGATACGCAGTATTTT
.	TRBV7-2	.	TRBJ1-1	CASSKRPGQKATEAFF	TGTGCCAGCAGCAAACGACCGGGACAAAAGGCAACTGAAGCTTTCTTT
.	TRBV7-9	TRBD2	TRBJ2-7	CASSRSSGGKLEQYF	TGTGCCAGCAGCAGATCTAGCGGGGGCAAACTCGAGCAGTACTTC
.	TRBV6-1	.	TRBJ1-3	CASSEAIYGARNTIYF	TGTGCCAGCAGTGAAGCCATTTATGGGGCTAGAAACACCATATATTTT
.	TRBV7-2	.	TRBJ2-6	CASSFGGSGANVLTF	TGTGCCAGCAGCTTCGGGGGCTCTGGGGCCAACGTCCTGACTTTC